These 14 T cell receptor beta chains came from one sample sequenced in a study of T cell responses to AZD1222 COVID-19 vaccine. TCRdb's table, derived via immunoSEQ multiplex PCR, lists solely in-frame clones and lacks some. The sample consists of about 110,000 clones, 90% of them appearing once. Sequences were derived from peripheral blood, sampled on day 0 of AZD1222 vaccination. All receptors derive from an adult in good health.

This sequence joins TRBV19 and TRBJ1-6, with D unclear. The V gene's germline CDR1 is LNHDA and CDR2 SQIVND (reference sequence). Trimming cost V 3 bases and J 5 bases, with 14 bases left between them. This CDR3 is built from 16 residues. The CDR3 bases are TGTGCCAGTAGTATGGGAAGGCTAGTGGATAATTCACCCCTCCACTTT. This translates into CASSMGRLVDNSPLHF.

The rearrangement links TRBV11-2 to TRBJ2-2, with 14 bases lining up with TRBD2. Germline loops: CDR1 SGHAT, CDR2 FQNNGV. This CDR3 has 15 residues. The V gene end was trimmed by 6 bases and the J gene end by 6 bases; junction bases not matched to a gene: 3. CDR3 sequence (DNA): TGTGCCAGCAGGAGGACTAGCGGGAGGCCCGGGGAGCTGTTTTTT. It specifies CASRRTSGRPGELFF.

Here the CDR3 reads CASSSISNQPQHF. In DNA form, the CDR3 reads TGTGCCAGCAGCTCCATTAGCAATCAGCCCCAGCATTTT. The gene calls are TRBV6-2 or TRBV6-3 and TRBJ1-5; D gene unclear. Trimming shortened V by 6 bases and J by 0 bases, and 6 bases separated the two germline ends. CDR3 length equals 13 residues. Looked up from germline, CDR1 is MNHEY and CDR2 is SVGEGT.

The J gene is TRBJ2-1, the V gene TRBV2; 9 bases fit TRBD2. V was clipped by 7 bases and J by 6 bases; unmatched bases: 7. Germline assignment: CDR1 SNHLY and CDR2 FYNNEI. The CDR3 is made up of 14 amino acids. The CDR3 here is CASTIAGEGNEQFF. CDR3 sequence (DNA): TGTGCCAGCACTATAGCGGGAGAGGGCAATGAGCAGTTCTTC.

The chain couples TRBV7-2 to TRBJ2-7, with D hard to call. Germline V gene sequence: CDR1 SGHTA, CDR2 FQGNSA. CDR3 size: 12 residues. V shed 3 bases and J shed 3 bases, with 6 bases lying between them. For the CDR3, the DNA is TGTGCCAGCAGCTTGGTGGACTACGAGCAGTACTTC. This translates into CASSLVDYEQYF.

In this sample, this clone turned up once. V and J are TRBV25-1 and TRBJ2-7; D is uncertain. There are 14 residues in the CDR3. CDR1 is MGHDK, CDR2 SYGVNS, per germline. V was pared by 6 bases and J by 0 bases, with 12 bases between. CDR3 coding DNA: TGTGCCAGCAGCCCAGAAGTAGTCTCCTACGAGCAGTACTTC. This codes for CASSPEVVSYEQYF.

The rearrangement joins TRBV5-4 to TRBJ2-7, with 7 bases fitting TRBD2. The CDR3 extends over 13 amino acids. Germline CDR1 and CDR2: SGHNT and YYREEE (reference sequence). The V and J ends lost 1 base and 3 bases, in that order; junction bases with no gene match: 1. CDR3 region: CASSLSGNYEQYF. CDR3 DNA sequence: TGTGCCAGCAGCTTGAGCGGGAACTACGAGCAGTACTTC.

CDR3: CSASEGSVSNQPQHF. CDR3 nucleotide sequence: TGCAGTGCTAGTGAGGGGAGCGTCAGCAATCAGCCCCAGCATTTT. The V call is TRBV20-1, the J call TRBJ1-5; D is perhaps TRBD1 (5 bases). This CDR3 spans 15 amino acids. From germline, CDR1 is DFQATT and CDR2 SNEGSKA (reference sequence). V was shortened by 3 bases and J by 1 base, with 13 bases between the two germline ends.

The rearrangement uses TRBV7-9 and TRBJ1-6; no clear D. V gave up 4 bases and J gave up 8 bases, with 12 bases separating them. The CDR3 consists of 14 residues. Per the germline V gene, CDR1 is SEHNR and CDR2 is FQNEAQ (reference sequence). CDR3 protein: CASSSGFRDSPLHF. Written as DNA, the CDR3 is TGTGCCAGCAGCTCTGGCTTCAGAGATTCACCCCTCCACTTT.

V is TRBV9 and J is TRBJ2-3; D gene ambiguous. Germline CDR1 is SGDLS and CDR2 is YYNGEE. This CDR3 contains 15 residues. V was pared by 1 base and J by 2 bases, with 11 bases between. CDR3 amino acids: CASSVTETHTDTQYF. The CDR3 region has the DNA TGTGCCAGCAGCGTAACAGAGACTCACACAGATACGCAGTATTTT.

This chain joins TRBV28 and TRBJ2-7, with 12 nucleotides matching TRBD2. V lost 4 bases to trimming and J lost 6 bases; unmatched junction nucleotides: 13. CDR3 length: 17 residues. Germline loops: CDR1 MDHEN, CDR2 SYDVKM. The CDR3 is CASSSPGLAGGKSEQYF. CDR3 DNA: TGTGCCAGCAGTTCGCCCGGGCTAGCGGGAGGGAAGTCCGAGCAGTACTTC.

The CDR3 coding sequence is TGTGCCAGCAGTCCACGAGTAACTAGCGTACGAACCAAAGAGACCCAGTACTTC. This translates into CASSPRVTSVRTKETQYF. The rearrangement uses TRBV6-6 and TRBJ2-5; TRBD2 matches 7 bases. V lost 5 bases and J lost 3; bases outside the gene matches: 18. This CDR3 contains 18 residues. Looked up from germline, CDR1 is MNHNY and CDR2 is SVGAGI (reference sequence).

The rearrangement joins TRBV19 to TRBJ2-2; 9 positions match TRBD1. Trimming cost V 6 bases and J 6 bases; bases outside gene matches: 5. Germline CDR1 and CDR2: LNHDA and SQIVND (reference sequence). The length of the CDR3 is 14 residues. The CDR3 sequence is CASSWDRAAGELFF. CDR3 DNA: TGTGCCAGTAGCTGGGACAGGGCGGCCGGGGAGCTGTTTTTT.

Remarks on this clone: The sample has other DNA sequences that encode this CDR3 too. The J gene is TRBJ2-7, the V gene TRBV18; TRBD1 matches 10 bases. The CDR3 covers 15 residues. The ends lost 3 bases at V and 2 bases at J; junction bases unmatched: 4. CDR1 KGHSH and CDR2 LQKENI come from the germline V gene. CDR3 sequence (DNA): TGTGCCAGCTCACCGGGGACAGGGGATACCTACGAGCAGTACTTC. This encodes CASSPGTGDTYEQYF.